The sample holds one count of the clone carrying this TCR beta chain. What it binds is not known. This sample was included in a study of identifying expanded T cells in peripheral blood. Study observations and caveats: Variance in clone template counts between roughly 2-week samples significantly increased with total template count across all healthy donors. Differentially abundant clones: roughly 1.2 between replicates, about 17 at two to three weeks, approximately 19 at four.

Some clones are missing from TCRdb's copy, which holds only in-frame ones; the method was immunoSEQ multiplex PCR. The table has about 80,000 clones, approximately 90% seen once. The CDR3 runs 16 residues. With 5 bases removed from V and 0 bases from J, the gap between germline ends came to 14 bases. From germline, CDR1 is SGHTA and CDR2 FQGNSA. The clonotype was recovered from a person aged 18 to 70 in good health. V is TRBV7-2 and J is TRBJ1-3; a possible D gene is TRBD1 (5 bases). The sequenced sample was blood. For the CDR3, the DNA is TGTGCCAGCAGCCCCCAGGGATTCCGCTCTGGAAACACCATATATTTT. It translates to CASSPQGFRSGNTIYF.